This T cell receptor (beta chain) emerged from a study of T cell responses to AZD1222 COVID-19 vaccine. Study results and caveats: Spike-specific TCRs gained breadth and depth after people received two AZD1222 doses. Dominant CD4 TCR responses targeted spike regions 160-218 and 743-854. Recipients of AZD1222 seropositive at baseline numbered only 5 or 6.

As for this clone: The antigen is unknown.

This table comes from immunoSEQ multiplex PCR, and its TCRdb copy is limited to in-frame clones, with some not included. Found here are approximately 170,000 clones, just over 85% of them singletons; the top ten hold under 14%. The V gene end was trimmed by 3 bases and the J gene end by 6 bases; junction bases not matched to a gene: 8. Germline CDR1 and CDR2: WNHNN and SYGVQD (reference sequence). CDR3 length: 14 amino acids. The sample consisted of peripheral blood, taken 28 days after the second AZD1222 dose. The chain has TRBV10-1 and TRBJ2-7, with 7 bases identical to TRBD1. The clonotype was recovered from an adult who received the AZD1222 COVID-19 vaccine. Written as DNA, the CDR3 is TGCGCCAGCAGTGATTACAGGGGAATCGGCGAGCAGTACTTC. Its protein is CASSDYRGIGEQYF.